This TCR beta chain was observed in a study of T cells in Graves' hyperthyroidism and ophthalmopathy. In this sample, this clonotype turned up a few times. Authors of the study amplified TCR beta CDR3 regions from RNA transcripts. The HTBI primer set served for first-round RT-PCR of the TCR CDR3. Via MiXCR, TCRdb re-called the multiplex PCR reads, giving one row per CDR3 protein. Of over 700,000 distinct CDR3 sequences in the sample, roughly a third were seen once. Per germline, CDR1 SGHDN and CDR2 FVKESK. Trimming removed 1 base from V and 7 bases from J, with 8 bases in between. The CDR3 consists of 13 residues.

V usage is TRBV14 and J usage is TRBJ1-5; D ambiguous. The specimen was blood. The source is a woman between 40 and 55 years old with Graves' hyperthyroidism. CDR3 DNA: TGTGCCAGCAGCCAAGGATCAGCCCAGCCCCAGCATTTT. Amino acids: CASSQGSAQPQHF.